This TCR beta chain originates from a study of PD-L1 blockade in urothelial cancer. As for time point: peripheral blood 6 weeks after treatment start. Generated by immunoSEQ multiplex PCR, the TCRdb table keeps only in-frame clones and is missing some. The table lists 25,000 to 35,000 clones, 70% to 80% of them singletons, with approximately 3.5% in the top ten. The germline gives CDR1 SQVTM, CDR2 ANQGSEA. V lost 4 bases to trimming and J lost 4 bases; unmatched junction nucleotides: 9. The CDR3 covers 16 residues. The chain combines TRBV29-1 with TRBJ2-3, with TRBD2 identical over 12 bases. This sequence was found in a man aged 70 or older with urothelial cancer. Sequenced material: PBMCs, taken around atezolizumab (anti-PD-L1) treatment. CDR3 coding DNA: TGCAGCGTTGGCGAGGCTAGCGGGGGGGCCTCAGATACGCAGTATTTT. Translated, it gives CSVGEASGGASDTQYF.